This T cell receptor beta chain was sequenced for a study of early T cells in non-severe SARS-CoV-2 infection. Findings and caveats of the study: Reliance on VDJdb matching favored anti-spike CD8 responses; private and CD4 specificities were missed.

There are a few counts of this clonotype. Antigen specificity is unknown. The TCR library protocol attached unique molecular identifiers to the individual cDNA molecules. TCRdb processed the 5' RACE reads anew with MiXCR; each CDR3 protein has one entry. Among 50,000 to 80,000 distinct CDR3 sequences listed, less than 5.5% were seen once. CDR3 length: 13 amino acids. The ends were cut back, 3 bases at V and 2 bases at J, with 7 bases in the middle. The specimen was whole blood. This sequence joins TRBV12-3 or TRBV12-4 and TRBJ1-2; D may be TRBD1 (6 bases). This clonotype was obtained from an adult who was a healthcare worker with PCR-confirmed SARS-CoV-2 infection or an uninfected control (not recorded which). The CDR3 sequence: CASSFRGNYGYTF. CDR3 in DNA: TGTGCCAGCAGTTTCAGGGGCAACTATGGCTACACCTTC.